Listed here are 13 T cell receptor beta chains from one sample, sequenced in a study of blood T cell dynamics during melanoma immunotherapy. Clones were sequenced by immunoSEQ multiplex PCR, and TCRdb holds only the in-frame ones, with some missing. The table shows about 5,600 clones, with around 84% occurring only once. This sample's time point: week 3, after first cycle of checkpoint inhibitor. Specimen: blood, collected from a patient treated with checkpoint blockade. The receptors stem from a human donor with melanoma. Some clones in this sample may be carry-over from other donors' samples.

V and J are TRBV6-5 and TRBJ2-7, with 9 bases aligning to TRBD1. This CDR3 region has 16 residues. V gave up 2 bases and J gave up 2 bases; unmatched junction bases: 7. Germline loops: CDR1 MNHEY, CDR2 SVGAGI. DNA for the CDR3: TGTGCCAGCAGTTACGCCGCCGGGACAGGGACCTACGAGCAGTACTTC. It translates to CASSYAAGTGTYEQYF.

The chain uses TRBV7-8 and TRBJ2-1; D could derive from TRBD1 or TRBD2 (5 bases each). This CDR3 spans 17 amino acids. Trimming pared 5 bases from V and 0 bases from J, leaving 17 bases between. Germline CDR1 and CDR2: SGHVS and FQNEAQ. CDR3 nucleotide sequence: TGTGCCAGCAGCCTCTCGCGAGGGGCGAGCTCCTACAATGAGCAGTTCTTC. It is translated as CASSLSRGASSYNEQFF.

The chain combines TRBV27 with TRBJ2-4; tentatively, D is TRBD1 (5 bases). The CDR3 length is 13 residues. CDR1 and CDR2 from the germline V gene are MNHEY and SMNVEV (reference sequence). Trimming pared 5 bases from V and 7 bases from J, leaving 12 bases between. CDR3 amino acids: CASSPRGRNIQYF. As DNA, the CDR3 is TGTGCCAGCAGTCCTAGGGGCAGGAACATTCAGTACTTC.

This clone has only a few counts. The gene calls are TRBV7-9 and TRBJ1-1; no reliable D call. Germline V gene data show CDR1 as SEHNR and CDR2 as FQNEAQ (reference sequence). V lost 1 base, J lost 9 bases, and 15 bases lay in between. The CDR3 runs 14 residues. Here the CDR3 reads CASSLVGYRAKAFF. The CDR3 nucleotides read TGTGCCAGCAGCTTAGTAGGCTACCGAGCAAAAGCTTTCTTT. The whole variable domain, filled in from reference TRBV7-9 and TRBJ1-1, reads DTGVSQNPRHKITKRGQNVTFRCDPISEHNRLYWYRQTLGQGPEFLTYFQNEAQLEKSRLLSDRFSAERPKGSFSTLEIQRTEQGDSAMYLCASSLVGYRAKAFFGQGTRLTVV.

This clone has only one observation. The chain employs TRBV12-5 and TRBJ1-5; D might be TRBD1 (6 bases). CDR1 is LGHNT and CDR2 is FRNRAP in the germline V gene. The ends were cut back, 0 bases at V and 3 bases at J, with 12 bases in the middle. The CDR3 covers 16 residues. Here the CDR3 reads CASGLVGGGVNQPQHF. CDR3 DNA: TGTGCTAGTGGTTTGGTAGGGGGGGGCGTCAATCAGCCCCAGCATTTT. Together with reference TRBV12-5 and TRBJ1-5, the CDR3 gives the full variable domain: DARVTQTPRHKVTEMGQEVTMRCQPILGHNTVFWYRQTMMQGLELLAYFRNRAPLDDSGMPKDRFSAEMPDATLATLKIQPSEPRDSAVYFCASGLVGGGVNQPQHFGDGTRLSIL.

The rearrangement links TRBV5-6 to TRBJ2-7; 10 bases fit TRBD1. Germline lookup yields CDR1 SGHDT and CDR2 YYEEEE. The CDR3 length is 15 residues. The V and J ends lost 4 bases and 2 bases, in that order; junction bases with no gene match: 6. Here the CDR3 reads CASSLSGTGAYEQYF. The CDR3 DNA reads as TGTGCCAGCAGCCTCTCCGGGACAGGGGCCTACGAGCAGTACTTC.

The chain uses TRBV5-1 and TRBJ2-1; possibly TRBD2 for D (5 bases). This CDR3 comprises 15 residues. V was pared by 4 bases and J by 0 bases, with 11 bases between. Per the germline V gene, CDR1 is SGHRS and CDR2 is YFSETQ. The CDR3 is CASSGEMFSYNEQFF. The CDR3 region has the DNA TGCGCCAGCAGCGGGGAGATGTTCTCCTACAATGAGCAGTTCTTC.

The chain combines TRBV5-4 with TRBJ2-5; no firm D call. This CDR3 has 16 residues. V dropped 0 bases and J dropped 1 base, with 13 bases sitting between them. The germline CDR1 and CDR2 sequences are SGHNT and YYREEE (reference sequence). The chain's CDR3 is CASSLVLTNSQETQYF. CDR3 sequence (DNA): TGTGCCAGCAGCTTGGTTCTCACAAACAGCCAAGAGACCCAGTACTTC.

The rearrangement links TRBV7-3 to TRBJ2-3, with D tentatively TRBD1 or TRBD2 (5 bases each). This CDR3 contains 17 residues. Deletions cut 4 bases from V and 5 bases from J, with 22 bases between. The germline V gene encodes CDR1 SGHTA and CDR2 FQGTGA. CDR3 DNA sequence: TGTGCCAGCAGCTCCACCGGGACGGTGCTGACGGGAGATACGCAGTATTTT. Amino acids: CASSSTGTVLTGDTQYF.

V gene TRBV19 combines with J gene TRBJ1-1, with 9 bases lining up with TRBD1. Germline lookup yields CDR1 LNHDA and CDR2 SQIVND (reference sequence). The CDR3 loop spans 15 amino acids. V shed 5 bases, J shed 2 bases, and the junction held 6 bases outside the gene matches. CDR3 sequence: CASSPVQGANTEAFF. The CDR3 nucleotides are TGTGCCAGTAGTCCAGTACAGGGGGCCAACACTGAAGCTTTCTTT. Together with reference TRBV19 and TRBJ1-1, the CDR3 gives the full variable domain: DGGITQSPKYLFRKEGQNVTLSCEQNLNHDAMYWYRQDPGQGLRLIYYSQIVNDFQKGDIAEGYSVSREKKESFPLTVTSAQKNPTAFYLCASSPVQGANTEAFFGQGTRLTVV.

The chain links TRBV7-2 to TRBJ2-1; D ambiguous. Germline V lookup: CDR1 SGHTA, CDR2 FQGNSA. The CDR3 contains 11 residues. With 3 bases removed from V and 9 bases from J, the gap between germline ends came to 6 bases. The CDR3 is CASSFIGEQFF. The DNA for the CDR3 is TGTGCCAGCAGCTTTATCGGTGAGCAGTTCTTC. The full variable domain, completed using reference TRBV7-2 and TRBJ2-1, is GAGVSQSPSNKVTEKGKDVELRCDPISGHTALYWYRQSLGQGLEFLIYFQGNSAPDKSGLPSDRFSAERTGGSVSTLTIQRTQQEDSAVYLCASSFIGEQFFGPGTRLTVL.

The V and J genes are TRBV5-1 and TRBJ2-7; D is possibly TRBD1 (6 bases). Germline V gene data show CDR1 as SGHRS and CDR2 as YFSETQ. With 0 bases removed from V and 7 bases from J, the gap between germline ends came to 8 bases. The CDR3 loop spans 12 amino acids. The CDR3 protein is CASSLEGGEQYF. CDR3 DNA sequence: TGCGCCAGCAGCTTGGAAGGGGGAGAGCAGTACTTC.

The chain employs TRBV19 and TRBJ1-5, with 12 bases fitting TRBD1. From germline, CDR1 is LNHDA and CDR2 SQIVND (reference sequence). Trimming took 4 bases from V and 7 from J; bases not matched to a gene: 8. The CDR3 extends over 16 amino acids. CDR3 protein: CASSTGTGGAGQPQHF. The CDR3 region has the DNA TGTGCCAGTAGTACGGGGACAGGGGGCGCGGGGCAGCCCCAGCATTTT.